The 26 T cell receptor beta chains given below trace back to one sample, sequenced in a study of PD-L1 blockade in urothelial cancer. Sequenced by immunoSEQ multiplex PCR; TCRdb stores in-frame clones only, minus some. The sample holds roughly 100,000 clones; approximately 88% are singletons and the top ten take 0.97%. The time point here: pretreatment peripheral blood. Material: PBMCs, obtained around atezolizumab (anti-PD-L1) treatment. The receptors stem from an elderly woman with urothelial cancer.

CDR3 in DNA: TGTGCCAGCACACAGGGCGGAGAAGCTTTCTTT. It is translated as CASTQGGEAFF. The rearrangement joins TRBV19 to TRBJ1-1; the D gene is possibly TRBD1 (6 bases). Trimming pared 9 bases from V and 8 bases from J, leaving 13 bases between. Germline CDR1 is LNHDA and CDR2 is SQIVND (reference sequence). The CDR3 is 11 amino acids.

This rearrangement joins TRBV10-3 to TRBJ2-7; 9 bases match TRBD2. The germline V gene encodes CDR1 ENHRY and CDR2 SYGVKD. V was clipped by 5 bases and J by 4 bases; unmatched bases: 12. The CDR3 covers 16 residues. The CDR3 loop reads CAISTAGTSLPYEQYF. Written as DNA, the CDR3 is TGTGCCATCAGTACCGCGGGGACTAGCCTACCGTACGAGCAGTACTTC.

The chain uses TRBV6-1 and TRBJ2-1; perhaps TRBD2 as D (5 bases). V was clipped by 0 bases and J by 15 bases, with 15 bases between them. CDR1 and CDR2 from the germline V gene are MNHNS and SASEGT. This CDR3 comprises 13 residues. The CDR3 DNA reads as TGTGCCAGCAGTGAAGCGATGGAGGTGGATCGGTTCTTC. It codes for CASSEAMEVDRFF.

V usage is TRBV6-5 and J usage is TRBJ1-5; 7 bases map to TRBD1. The CDR3 runs 12 residues. Germline V CDR1 and CDR2: MNHEY, SVGAGI. Losses at the gene ends were 6 bases for V and 10 bases for J; bases not matched to a gene: 6. CDR3 sequence (DNA): TGTGCCAGCAGCCCGACAGGGACCCCCCAGCATTTT. Translation: CASSPTGTPQHF.

The genes are TRBV5-1 and TRBJ2-1, with D possibly matching TRBD1 (7 bases). V gave up 4 bases and J gave up 4 bases, with 15 bases separating them. Germline assignment: CDR1 SGHRS and CDR2 YFSETQ. This CDR3 is 15 amino acids long. CDR3 bases: TGCGCCAGCAGCAAGGGGGCGGGAATATACAATGAGCAGTTCTTC. This sequence encodes CASSKGAGIYNEQFF. The variable domain in full, completed from reference TRBV5-1 and TRBJ2-1, reads KAGVTQTPRYLIKTRGQQVTLSCSPISGHRSVSWYQQTPGQGLQFLFEYFSETQRNKGNFPGRFSGRQFSNSRSEMNVSTLELGDSALYLCASSKGAGIYNEQFFGPGTRLTVL.

The chain employs TRBV11-2 and TRBJ2-2; 7 bases align to TRBD1. Germline CDR1 is SGHAT and CDR2 is FQNNGV. This CDR3 is built from 16 residues. V was pared by 3 bases and J by 3 bases, with 7 bases of the junction left unmatched. The CDR3 reads CASSLDRSLDTGELFF. The CDR3 DNA sequence: TGTGCCAGCAGCTTGGACAGGTCGCTCGACACCGGGGAGCTGTTTTTT.

The chain has TRBV18 and TRBJ1-5; maybe TRBD1 (6 bases). Trimming took off 6 bases at V and 0 bases at J, with 12 bases between the two ends. Germline CDR1 and CDR2: KGHSH and LQKENI. CDR3 length: 15 amino acids. This CDR3 is CASSLGQNSNQPQHF. Here the CDR3 DNA reads TGTGCCAGCTCCCTCGGACAGAATAGCAATCAGCCCCAGCATTTT.

The chain uses TRBV5-4 and TRBJ2-1; 7 nucleotides match TRBD2. The CDR3 has 16 amino acids. Germline CDR1 reads SGHNT; CDR2 reads YYREEE (reference sequence). The V gene end was trimmed by 3 bases and the J gene end by 0 bases; junction bases not matched to a gene: 6. The CDR3: CASSSGLLRSYNEQFF. The DNA of the CDR3 is TGTGCCAGCAGCTCGGGACTACTCCGCTCCTACAATGAGCAGTTCTTC.

This sequence joins TRBV19 and TRBJ1-5, with D possibly matching TRBD1 (5 bases). The CDR3 totals 15 residues. Germline assignment: CDR1 LNHDA and CDR2 SQIVND (reference sequence). Trimming shortened V by 10 bases and J by 3 bases, and 19 bases separated the two germline ends. CDR3 loop: CATRAGGTFNQPQHF. The CDR3 nucleotides are TGTGCCACCAGGGCCGGGGGGACCTTCAATCAGCCCCAGCATTTT.

The V and J genes are TRBV29-1 and TRBJ1-1; D not resolved. CDR3 length: 16 amino acids. The V end was cut by 0 bases, the J end by 6 bases, with 20 bases between. CDR1 SQVTM and CDR2 ANQGSEA come from the germline V gene. The CDR3 DNA sequence: TGCAGCGTTGAAGATCTTTTCGGGAGTGGATTGGCTGAAGCTTTCTTT. This codes for CSVEDLFGSGLAEAFF.

V gene TRBV5-8 combines with J gene TRBJ1-2, with TRBD1 matching over 8 bases. The germline V gene encodes CDR1 SGHTS and CDR2 YDEGEE. V shed 3 bases and J 2 bases; nucleotides not matched to a gene: 3. The CDR3 runs to 14 residues. CDR3 in DNA: TGTGCCAGCAGCTCCAGGGGGCAGAACTATGGCTACACCTTC. Translation gives CASSSRGQNYGYTF.

The chain combines TRBV28 with TRBJ1-1; TRBD1 agrees at 9 bases. The germline V gene has CDR1 MDHEN and CDR2 SYDVKM. The CDR3 extends over 11 amino acids. Trimming cost V 6 bases and J 11 bases; bases outside gene matches: 4. CDR3 nucleotides: TGTGCCAGCAGCCTGGACAGGGGTGCTTTCTTT. Translating it yields CASSLDRGAFF. The full variable domain, in which reference TRBV28 and TRBJ1-1 provide the parts outside the CDR3, is DVKVTQSSRYLVKRTGEKVFLECVQDMDHENMFWYRQDPGLGLRLIYFSYDVKMKEKGDIPEGYSVSREKKERFSLILESASTNQTSMYLCASSLDRGAFFGQGTRLTVV.

The chain has TRBV9 and TRBJ1-3; the D is unclear. Germline CDR1 SGDLS, CDR2 YYNGEE. The CDR3 extends over 16 amino acids. V lost 0 bases and J 0 bases, leaving 10 bases between the germline ends. CDR3: CASSVAGTSSGNTIYF. CDR3 nucleotide sequence: TGTGCCAGCAGCGTAGCAGGTACGAGCTCTGGAAACACCATATATTTT.

This chain joins TRBV5-1 and TRBJ1-2; tentatively, D is TRBD1 (5 bases). Germline-derived CDR1 and CDR2 are SGHRS and YFSETQ. Trimming removed 4 bases at V and 1 base at J, with 8 bases between. This CDR3 is built from 13 residues. The CDR3 protein is CASSATVNYGYTF. The CDR3 bases are TGCGCCAGCAGCGCGACAGTTAACTATGGCTACACCTTC.

This chain connects TRBV19 to TRBJ1-1; D is undetermined. V lost 4 bases and J 4 bases, leaving 10 bases between the germline ends. Germline assignment: CDR1 LNHDA and CDR2 SQIVND (reference sequence). CDR3 length equals 13 residues. CDR3 protein: CASSNVFSTEAFF. The CDR3 DNA reads as TGTGCCAGTAGTAATGTGTTTAGCACTGAAGCTTTCTTT.

The chain links TRBV19 to TRBJ2-4; TRBD1 aligns across 8 bases. Germline loops: CDR1 LNHDA, CDR2 SQIVND (reference sequence). V dropped 1 base and J dropped 8; count of bases not matched to a gene: 4. The CDR3 consists of 14 residues. The CDR3 coding sequence is TGTGCCAGTAGTATAGGCGGACAGGGTGACATTCAGTACTTC. Protein sequence: CASSIGGQGDIQYF.

The CDR3 protein is CASSRTGSSYNEQFF. The CDR3 DNA follows: TGTGCCAGCAGTCGGACAGGGAGCTCCTACAATGAGCAGTTCTTC. The rearrangement links TRBV6-5 to TRBJ2-1, with 8 bases matching TRBD1. CDR1 is MNHEY and CDR2 is SVGAGI in the germline V gene. CDR3 size: 15 residues. The ends lost 5 bases at V and 0 bases at J; junction bases unmatched: 3.

This clone was observed once. The chain employs TRBV11-2 and TRBJ2-7; D gene unclear. The germline V and J ends were trimmed by 1 base and 1 base, with 8 bases remaining between them. This CDR3 contains 14 residues. Germline CDR1 SGHAT, CDR2 FQNNGV. CDR3 sequence: CASSLALESYEQYF. CDR3 nucleotides: TGTGCCAGCAGCTTAGCTCTAGAATCCTACGAGCAGTACTTC. The entire variable domain, with the rest obtained from reference TRBV11-2 and TRBJ2-7, is as follows: EAGVAQSPRYKIIEKRQSVAFWCNPISGHATLYWYQQILGQGPKLLIQFQNNGVVDDSQLPKDRFSAERLKGVDSTLKIQPAKLEDSAVYLCASSLALESYEQYFGPGTRLTVT.

The J gene is TRBJ2-5, the V gene TRBV7-9, with D possibly matching TRBD2 (6 bases). The CDR3 contains 16 residues. Per the germline V gene, CDR1 is SEHNR and CDR2 is FQNEAQ (reference sequence). Trimming shortened V by 4 bases and J by 3 bases, and 18 bases separated the two germline ends. The CDR3 nucleotides read TGTGCCAGCAGCTACCCGAGAGGGAGGTTCGAAGAGACCCAGTACTTC. It specifies CASSYPRGRFEETQYF.

The V gene is TRBV5-1, the J gene TRBJ1-6, with D tentatively TRBD1 (5 bases). CDR1 is SGHRS and CDR2 is YFSETQ in the germline V gene. The CDR3 consists of 15 residues. Trimming removed 3 bases from V and 7 bases from J, with 14 bases in between. CDR3 in amino acids: CASSWGGTENSPLHF. The CDR3 DNA is TGCGCCAGCAGCTGGGGGGGGACTGAGAATTCACCCCTCCACTTT.

This chain joins TRBV29-1 and TRBJ2-1; TRBD2 matches at 14 bases. Per germline, CDR1 SQVTM and CDR2 ANQGSEA. The CDR3 has 15 amino acids. J gave up 2 bases and V 8 bases, and 5 bases lay outside the gene matches. The CDR3 nucleotides are TGCAGCCTCGGGACTAGCGGGAGTACCTACAATGAGCAGTTCTTC. Translating gives CSLGTSGSTYNEQFF.

The V call is TRBV9, the J call TRBJ1-5; TRBD1 matches at 11 bases. The CDR3 is 16 residues long. The V segment lost 4 bases and the J segment 1 base; nucleotides outside the gene matches: 4. CDR1 and CDR2 from the germline V gene are SGDLS and YYNGEE. Here the CDR3 reads CASSPGQGASNQPQHF. The CDR3 coding sequence is TGTGCCAGCAGCCCTGGACAGGGGGCCAGCAATCAGCCCCAGCATTTT. The variable domain in full, with the rest retrieved from reference TRBV9 and TRBJ1-5, is DSGVTQTPKHLITATGQRVTLRCSPRSGDLSVYWYQQSLDQGLQFLIQYYNGEERAKGNILERFSAQQFPDLHSELNLSSLELGDSALYFCASSPGQGASNQPQHFGDGTRLSIL.

The rearrangement links TRBV30 to TRBJ2-7; TRBD1 matches at 7 bases. The CDR3 is 12 amino acids. V lost 8 bases and J lost 2; bases outside the gene matches: 6. Per the germline V gene, CDR1 is GTSNPN and CDR2 is SVGIG (reference sequence). The CDR3 here is CALTGATYEQYF. CDR3 sequence (DNA): TGTGCCCTCACAGGGGCAACCTACGAGCAGTACTTC.

The chain recombines TRBV6-5 with TRBJ2-2; D not certain. V dropped 6 bases and J dropped 1 base, with 3 bases sitting between them. The CDR3 runs to 12 residues. CDR1 MNHEY and CDR2 SVGAGI come from the germline V gene. The CDR3 DNA sequence: TGTGCCAGCAGGCGGAACACCGGGGAGCTGTTTTTT. Encoded protein: CASRRNTGELFF.

This sequence joins TRBV29-1 and TRBJ2-1; 11 bases are shared with TRBD2. V dropped 4 bases and J dropped 4; count of bases not matched to a gene: 6. This CDR3 has 15 amino acids. Germline-derived CDR1 and CDR2 are SQVTM and ANQGSEA. CDR3 amino acids: CSVVAGGPGYNEQFF. The CDR3 region has the DNA TGCAGCGTTGTAGCGGGAGGGCCGGGATACAATGAGCAGTTCTTC.

For the CDR3, the DNA is TGTGCCAGCAGTTTACTGGGCGGACTTGAAGCTTTCTTT. The encoded protein is CASSLLGGLEAFF. V usage is TRBV28 and J usage is TRBJ1-1, with no clear D. Trimming shortened V by 2 bases and J by 7 bases, and 11 bases separated the two germline ends. The length of the CDR3 is 13 residues. Germline V lookup: CDR1 MDHEN, CDR2 SYDVKM.